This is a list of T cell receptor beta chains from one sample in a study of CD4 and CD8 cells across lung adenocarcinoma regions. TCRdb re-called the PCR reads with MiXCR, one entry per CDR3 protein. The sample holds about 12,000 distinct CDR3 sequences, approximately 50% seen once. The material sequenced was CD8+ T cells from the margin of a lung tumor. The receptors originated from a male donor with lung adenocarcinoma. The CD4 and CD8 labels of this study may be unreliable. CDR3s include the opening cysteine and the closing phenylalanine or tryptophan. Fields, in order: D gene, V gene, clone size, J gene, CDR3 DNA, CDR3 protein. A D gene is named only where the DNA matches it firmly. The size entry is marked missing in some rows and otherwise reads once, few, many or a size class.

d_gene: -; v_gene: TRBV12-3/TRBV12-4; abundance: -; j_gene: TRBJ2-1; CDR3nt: TGTGCCAGCAGTTTCCAGGGGGGAAGTGAGCAGTTCTTC; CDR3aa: CASSFQGGSEQFF
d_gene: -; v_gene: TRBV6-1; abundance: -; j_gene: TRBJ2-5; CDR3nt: TGTGCCAGGGGGACCGGCGGCCGTGGCCCAGATACCCAGTACTTC; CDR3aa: CARGTGGRGPDTQYF
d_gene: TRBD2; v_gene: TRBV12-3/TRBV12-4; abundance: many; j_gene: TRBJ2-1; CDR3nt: TGTGCCAGCAGTCTGAGACTAGCGGAGACCTACGAGCAGTTCTTC; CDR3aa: CASSLRLAETYEQFF
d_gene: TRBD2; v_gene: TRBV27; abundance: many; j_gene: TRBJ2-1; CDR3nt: TGTGCCAGCAGTTTGCCATCTAGCCGGGAGGGATACAATGAGCAGTTCTTC; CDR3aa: CASSLPSSREGYNEQFF
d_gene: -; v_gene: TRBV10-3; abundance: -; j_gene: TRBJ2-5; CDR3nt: TGTGCCACGAGGGAGGGGGCGCGAGTCGCAGAGACCCAGTACTTC; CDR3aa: CATREGARVAETQYF
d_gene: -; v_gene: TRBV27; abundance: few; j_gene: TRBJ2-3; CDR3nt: TGTGCCAGCAGGGGGCGTGGGGCCGGAGGCACAGAGACGCAGTATTTT; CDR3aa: CASRGRGAGGTETQYF
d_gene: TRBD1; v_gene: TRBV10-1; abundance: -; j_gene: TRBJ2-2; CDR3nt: TGCGCCAGCAGTCTTGGGACAGCGAACACCGGGGAGCTGTTTTTT; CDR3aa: CASSLGTANTGELFF
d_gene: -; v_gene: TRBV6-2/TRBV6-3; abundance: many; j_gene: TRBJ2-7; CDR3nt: TGTGCCAGCAGTTGGCCGGGACTCCCCTACGAGCAGTACTTC; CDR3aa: CASSWPGLPYEQYF
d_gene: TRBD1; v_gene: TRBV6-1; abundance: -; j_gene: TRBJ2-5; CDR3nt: TGTGCCAGCACCTCGACAGGGTTGGAGACCCAGTACTTC; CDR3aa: CASTSTGLETQYF
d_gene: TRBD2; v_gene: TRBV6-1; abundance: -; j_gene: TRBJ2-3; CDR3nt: TGTGCCAGCAGTGAACGCGGGACGGGGGGGTGGGCTAAAAATACGCAGTATTTT; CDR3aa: CASSERGTGGWAKNTQYF
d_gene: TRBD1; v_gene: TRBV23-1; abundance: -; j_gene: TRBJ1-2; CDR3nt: TGTGCCAGCAGGGGGGGCTACACCTTC; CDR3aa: CASRGGYTF
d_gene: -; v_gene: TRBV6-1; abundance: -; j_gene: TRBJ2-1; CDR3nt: TGTGCCAGCGGGATGTTCATATGGGGTACCTACAATGAGCAGTTCTTC; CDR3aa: CASGMFIWGTYNEQFF
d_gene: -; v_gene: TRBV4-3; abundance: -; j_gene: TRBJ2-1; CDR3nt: TGCGCCAGCAGCCAAGAGCCCGGGACCAGTCAGTTCTTC; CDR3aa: CASSQEPGTSQFF